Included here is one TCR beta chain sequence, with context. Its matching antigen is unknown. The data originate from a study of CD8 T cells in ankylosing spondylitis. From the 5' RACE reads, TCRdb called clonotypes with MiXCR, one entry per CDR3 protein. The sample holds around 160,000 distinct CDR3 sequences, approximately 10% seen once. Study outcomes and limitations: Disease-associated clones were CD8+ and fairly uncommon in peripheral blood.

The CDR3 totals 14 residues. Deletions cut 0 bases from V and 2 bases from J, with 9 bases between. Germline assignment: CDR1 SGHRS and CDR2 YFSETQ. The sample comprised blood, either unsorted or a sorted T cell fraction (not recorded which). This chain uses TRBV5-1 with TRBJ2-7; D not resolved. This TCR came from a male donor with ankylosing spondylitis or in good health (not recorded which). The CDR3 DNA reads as TGCGCCAGCAGCTTGGATGGTCCTGCCTACGAGCAGTACTTC. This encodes CASSLDGPAYEQYF. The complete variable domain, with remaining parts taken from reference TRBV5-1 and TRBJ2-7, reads KAGVTQTPRYLIKTRGQQVTLSCSPISGHRSVSWYQQTPGQGLQFLFEYFSETQRNKGNFPGRFSGRQFSNSRSEMNVSTLELGDSALYLCASSLDGPAYEQYFGPGTRLTVT.